A selection of T cell receptor beta chains follows, all from one sample in a study of OX40 agonist ivuxolimab in advanced cancers. Libraries were prepared by immunoSEQ multiplex PCR; TCRdb keeps only in-frame clonotypes and omits some of them. Among some 83,000 clones listed, about 88% were seen once. Specimen: CD4+ or CD8+ T cells sorted from blood, collected in a trial of the OX40 agonist ivuxolimab. The receptors originated from an adult with an advanced solid tumor such as melanoma, head and neck, liver or kidney cancer. Each CDR3 is given with its conserved first and last residue. Fields, in order: clone size, J gene, D gene, V gene, CDR3 protein, CDR3 DNA. The D gene is left open where the match is weak. Part of the rows lack a size; the others show once, few, many or a class for expanded clones.

clone size: -; J gene: TRBJ2-7; D gene: -; V gene: TRBV19; CDR3 protein: CASSIDLGQTYEQYF; CDR3 DNA: TGTGCCAGTAGTATAGATCTAGGACAGACCTACGAGCAGTACTTC
clone size: -; J gene: TRBJ2-1; D gene: -; V gene: TRBV9; CDR3 protein: CASSVQWEAYNEQFF; CDR3 DNA: TGTGCCAGCAGCGTACAATGGGAGGCCTACAATGAGCAGTTCTTC
clone size: -; J gene: TRBJ2-5; D gene: TRBD2; V gene: TRBV29-1; CDR3 protein: CSVTSGSTVETQYF; CDR3 DNA: TGCAGCGTGACTAGCGGGAGTACGGTAGAGACCCAGTACTTC
clone size: -; J gene: TRBJ2-7; D gene: TRBD2; V gene: TRBV10-3; CDR3 protein: CAISDGLAALEQYF; CDR3 DNA: TGTGCCATCAGTGACGGACTAGCGGCACTCGAGCAGTACTTC
clone size: few; J gene: TRBJ1-5; D gene: TRBD1; V gene: TRBV7-2; CDR3 protein: CASSARTGDQPQHF; CDR3 DNA: TGTGCCAGCAGCGCTAGGACAGGGGATCAGCCCCAGCATTTT
clone size: -; J gene: TRBJ2-3; D gene: TRBD2; V gene: TRBV9; CDR3 protein: CASSVSIRAGSTDTQYF; CDR3 DNA: TGTGCCAGCAGCGTCTCAATCCGAGCGGGGAGCACAGATACGCAGTATTTT
clone size: once; J gene: TRBJ2-1; D gene: -; V gene: TRBV7-9; CDR3 protein: CASSLGQGVSDEQFF; CDR3 DNA: TGTGCCAGCAGCTTAGGTCAAGGGGTTAGCGATGAGCAGTTCTTC
clone size: -; J gene: TRBJ2-1; D gene: -; V gene: TRBV5-1; CDR3 protein: CASSPAQARVRLNYNEQFF; CDR3 DNA: TGCGCCAGCAGTCCAGCGCAGGCCAGGGTGCGCCTCAACTACAATGAGCAGTTCTTC
clone size: -; J gene: TRBJ1-2; D gene: TRBD1; V gene: TRBV5-6; CDR3 protein: CASSLGTGDGYTF; CDR3 DNA: TGTGCCAGCAGCTTGGGGACAGGGGACGGCTACACCTTC
clone size: -; J gene: TRBJ2-3; D gene: -; V gene: TRBV9; CDR3 protein: CASSVGDGRTDTQYF; CDR3 DNA: TGTGCCAGCAGCGTAGGTGATGGGCGCACAGATACGCAGTATTTT
clone size: -; J gene: TRBJ1-3; D gene: -; V gene: TRBV6-1; CDR3 protein: CAILLRGANGNTIYF; CDR3 DNA: TGTGCCATCCTCCTCCGGGGGGCTAATGGAAACACCATATATTTT
clone size: -; J gene: TRBJ1-4; D gene: TRBD1; V gene: TRBV4-2; CDR3 protein: CASSLVSPGTGNEKLFF; CDR3 DNA: TGTGCCAGCAGCTTGGTAAGTCCCGGGACAGGGAATGAAAAACTGTTTTTT
clone size: few; J gene: TRBJ1-2; D gene: -; V gene: TRBV13; CDR3 protein: CASSLGLGGWGSSNGYTF; CDR3 DNA: TGTGCCAGCAGCTTAGGCCTTGGGGGGTGGGGCTCCTCGAATGGCTACACCTTC
clone size: -; J gene: TRBJ1-5; D gene: TRBD1; V gene: TRBV6-1; CDR3 protein: CASSDSTGASGNQPQHF; CDR3 DNA: TGTGCCAGCAGTGATAGCACAGGGGCAAGTGGCAATCAGCCCCAGCATTTT
clone size: -; J gene: TRBJ2-3; D gene: -; V gene: TRBV2; CDR3 protein: CASSGGLALTDTQYF; CDR3 DNA: TGTGCCAGCAGTGGGGGGCTAGCCCTCACAGATACGCAGTATTTT
clone size: once; J gene: TRBJ1-4; D gene: TRBD1; V gene: TRBV5-8; CDR3 protein: CASSPGTGYAGEKLFF; CDR3 DNA: TGTGCCAGCAGCCCCGGGACAGGATACGCGGGTGAAAAACTGTTTTTT
clone size: -; J gene: TRBJ2-3; D gene: TRBD2; V gene: TRBV11-2; CDR3 protein: CASSPQLAGETDTQYF; CDR3 DNA: TGTGCCAGCAGCCCCCAGCTAGCGGGAGAAACAGATACGCAGTATTTT
clone size: -; J gene: TRBJ1-5; D gene: -; V gene: TRBV30; CDR3 protein: CAWTQAGQPQHF; CDR3 DNA: TGTGCCTGGACCCAGGCGGGTCAGCCCCAGCATTTT
clone size: -; J gene: TRBJ1-3; D gene: -; V gene: TRBV19; CDR3 protein: CASSIQLSSGNTIYF; CDR3 DNA: TGTGCCAGTAGTATCCAGTTAAGCTCTGGAAACACCATATATTTT
clone size: -; J gene: TRBJ2-2; D gene: -; V gene: TRBV7-3; CDR3 protein: CASSFGGVDGELFF; CDR3 DNA: TGTGCCAGCAGCTTTGGAGGGGTCGACGGGGAGCTGTTTTTT
clone size: -; J gene: TRBJ2-2; D gene: -; V gene: TRBV5-1; CDR3 protein: CASRRSDGTGELFF; CDR3 DNA: TGCGCCAGCAGGCGGTCGGACGGCACCGGGGAGCTGTTTTTT
clone size: -; J gene: TRBJ1-1; D gene: -; V gene: TRBV11-2; CDR3 protein: CASSRSGLMNTEAFF; CDR3 DNA: TGTGCCAGCAGCCGCTCGGGGCTGATGAACACTGAAGCTTTCTTT
clone size: -; J gene: TRBJ1-4; D gene: -; V gene: TRBV7-2; CDR3 protein: CASSLRSFGDEKLFF; CDR3 DNA: TGTGCCAGCAGCTTAAGGTCCTTCGGGGATGAAAAACTGTTTTTT
clone size: -; J gene: TRBJ2-1; D gene: -; V gene: TRBV2; CDR3 protein: CASTGGVNEQFF; CDR3 DNA: TGTGCCAGCACAGGCGGGGTAAATGAGCAGTTCTTC
clone size: few; J gene: TRBJ2-1; D gene: TRBD2; V gene: TRBV5-1; CDR3 protein: CASSLRTSGSDEQFF; CDR3 DNA: TGCGCCAGCAGCTTGCGGACTAGCGGGAGCGATGAGCAGTTCTTC
clone size: -; J gene: TRBJ1-5; D gene: -; V gene: TRBV2; CDR3 protein: CASSDFPGQPQHF; CDR3 DNA: TGTGCCAGCAGTGATTTCCCCGGTCAGCCCCAGCATTTT
clone size: -; J gene: TRBJ1-4; D gene: -; V gene: TRBV2; CDR3 protein: CASSRIEKLFF; CDR3 DNA: TGTGCCAGCAGTCGGATCGAAAAACTGTTTTTT
clone size: -; J gene: TRBJ2-1; D gene: TRBD2; V gene: TRBV6-1; CDR3 protein: CATSSTSGGYNEQFF; CDR3 DNA: TGTGCCACCAGTTCTACTAGCGGGGGGTACAATGAGCAGTTCTTC
clone size: -; J gene: TRBJ1-2; D gene: -; V gene: TRBV5-1; CDR3 protein: CASSLAREDGYTF; CDR3 DNA: TGCGCCAGCAGCTTGGCACGGGAGGATGGCTACACCTTC
clone size: once; J gene: TRBJ1-4; D gene: -; V gene: TRBV9; CDR3 protein: CASSVGHIATNEKLFF; CDR3 DNA: TGTGCCAGCAGCGTAGGACACATTGCAACTAATGAAAAACTGTTTTTT
clone size: -; J gene: TRBJ2-7; D gene: TRBD1; V gene: TRBV6-1; CDR3 protein: CSGTGGYRGEQYF; CDR3 DNA: TGTTCTGGAACAGGGGGCTACCGCGGCGAGCAGTACTTC
clone size: medium-sized; J gene: TRBJ2-7; D gene: TRBD1; V gene: TRBV19; CDR3 protein: CASSMASGTGTYEQYF; CDR3 DNA: TGTGCCAGTAGTATGGCCTCCGGGACAGGGACGTACGAGCAGTACTTC
clone size: -; J gene: TRBJ1-2; D gene: -; V gene: TRBV5-1; CDR3 protein: CASSLAGAKGYTF; CDR3 DNA: TGCGCCAGCAGCTTGGCAGGGGCCAAAGGCTACACCTTC
clone size: -; J gene: TRBJ2-7; D gene: -; V gene: TRBV29-1; CDR3 protein: CSVAGLADAYEQYF; CDR3 DNA: TGCAGCGTTGCAGGGCTAGCTGACGCCTACGAGCAGTACTTC
clone size: -; J gene: TRBJ1-5; D gene: -; V gene: TRBV6-5; CDR3 protein: CASSYQGSNQPQHF; CDR3 DNA: TGTGCCAGCAGTTACCAAGGATCCAATCAGCCCCAGCATTTT
clone size: -; J gene: TRBJ1-1; D gene: -; V gene: TRBV7-2; CDR3 protein: CASSYRGATANTEAFF; CDR3 DNA: TGTGCCAGCAGCTACCGCGGGGCGACGGCGAACACTGAAGCTTTCTTT
clone size: -; J gene: TRBJ1-2; D gene: TRBD1; V gene: TRBV13; CDR3 protein: CASSYHRYGQGLRGVGYTF; CDR3 DNA: TGTGCCAGCAGCTACCATAGGTACGGACAGGGGTTGCGGGGTGTCGGCTACACCTTC
clone size: -; J gene: TRBJ2-5; D gene: TRBD2; V gene: TRBV7-8; CDR3 protein: CASSSLAGANQETQYF; CDR3 DNA: TGTGCCAGCAGCTCACTAGCGGGGGCTAACCAAGAGACCCAGTACTTC
clone size: -; J gene: TRBJ2-2; D gene: -; V gene: TRBV7-2; CDR3 protein: CASSLDTGELFF; CDR3 DNA: TGTGCCAGCAGCTTAGACACCGGGGAGCTGTTTTTT
clone size: -; J gene: TRBJ1-2; D gene: TRBD1; V gene: TRBV5-1; CDR3 protein: CASSLDGQGAGYTF; CDR3 DNA: TGCGCCAGCAGCTTGGACGGACAGGGGGCGGGCTACACCTTC
clone size: -; J gene: TRBJ2-2; D gene: -; V gene: TRBV7-3; CDR3 protein: CASSSGARGGELFF; CDR3 DNA: TGTGCCAGCAGCTCTGGGGCTAGAGGCGGGGAGCTGTTTTTT
clone size: -; J gene: TRBJ1-1; D gene: -; V gene: TRBV30; CDR3 protein: CAWSIRGTEAFF; CDR3 DNA: TGTGCCTGGAGTATCAGGGGCACTGAAGCTTTCTTT
clone size: -; J gene: TRBJ2-7; D gene: TRBD1; V gene: TRBV5-1; CDR3 protein: CASSTLTGSKNEQYF; CDR3 DNA: TGCGCCAGCAGCACCCTGACAGGGTCAAAAAACGAGCAGTACTTC
clone size: -; J gene: TRBJ2-3; D gene: -; V gene: TRBV19; CDR3 protein: CASSRGPHASTDTQYF; CDR3 DNA: TGTGCCAGTAGTAGGGGACCGCACGCTAGCACAGATACGCAGTATTTT
clone size: -; J gene: TRBJ2-5; D gene: -; V gene: TRBV5-1; CDR3 protein: CAGSLVGEETQYF; CDR3 DNA: TGCGCCGGCAGCTTGGTGGGGGAAGAGACCCAGTACTTC
clone size: -; J gene: TRBJ2-3; D gene: TRBD2; V gene: TRBV11-2; CDR3 protein: CASRGLAGGLTDTQYF; CDR3 DNA: TGTGCCAGCAGGGGACTAGCGGGGGGACTCACAGATACGCAGTATTTT
clone size: -; J gene: TRBJ1-4; D gene: -; V gene: TRBV2; CDR3 protein: CASRTENNEKLFF; CDR3 DNA: TGTGCCAGCCGGACAGAAAATAATGAAAAACTGTTTTTT
clone size: -; J gene: TRBJ2-1; D gene: -; V gene: TRBV5-1; CDR3 protein: CASSLDPSFSTYNEQFF; CDR3 DNA: TGCGCCAGCAGCTTGGATCCAAGTTTTAGCACCTACAATGAGCAGTTCTTC
clone size: -; J gene: TRBJ2-1; D gene: -; V gene: TRBV6-5; CDR3 protein: CASSSRLFRGIDEQFF; CDR3 DNA: TGTGCCAGCAGTTCTCGCCTGTTTAGGGGAATCGATGAGCAGTTCTTC
clone size: -; J gene: TRBJ2-5; D gene: -; V gene: TRBV21-1; CDR3 protein: CASSKALEGGDETQYF; CDR3 DNA: TGTGCCAGCAGCAAAGCGCTAGAGGGGGGAGATGAGACCCAGTACTTC
clone size: -; J gene: TRBJ2-1; D gene: -; V gene: TRBV20-1; CDR3 protein: CSALSSLEKFF; CDR3 DNA: TGCAGTGCTCTCAGCTCCCTGGAAAAGTTCTTC
clone size: once; J gene: TRBJ2-7; D gene: TRBD1; V gene: TRBV27; CDR3 protein: CASSPLGQRYEQYF; CDR3 DNA: TGTGCCAGCAGCCCGCTGGGACAGCGCTACGAGCAGTACTTC